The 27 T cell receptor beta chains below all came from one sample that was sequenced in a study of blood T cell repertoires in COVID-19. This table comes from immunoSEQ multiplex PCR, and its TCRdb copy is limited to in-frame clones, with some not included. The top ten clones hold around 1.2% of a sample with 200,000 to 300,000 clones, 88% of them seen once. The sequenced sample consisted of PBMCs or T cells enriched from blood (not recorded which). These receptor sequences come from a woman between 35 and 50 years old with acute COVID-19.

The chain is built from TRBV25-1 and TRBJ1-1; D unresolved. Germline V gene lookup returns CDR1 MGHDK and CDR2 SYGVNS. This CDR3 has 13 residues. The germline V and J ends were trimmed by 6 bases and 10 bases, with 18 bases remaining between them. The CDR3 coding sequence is TGTGCCAGCAGGGGGAGTGGGGATTTAGTAGCTTTCTTT. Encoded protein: CASRGSGDLVAFF.

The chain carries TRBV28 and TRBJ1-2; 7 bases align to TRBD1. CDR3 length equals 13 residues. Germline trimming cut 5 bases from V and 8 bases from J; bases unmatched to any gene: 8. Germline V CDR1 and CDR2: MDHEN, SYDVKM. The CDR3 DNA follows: TGTGCCAGCAGTATGACAGGGTTCGTGGGCTACACCTTC. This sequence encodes CASSMTGFVGYTF.

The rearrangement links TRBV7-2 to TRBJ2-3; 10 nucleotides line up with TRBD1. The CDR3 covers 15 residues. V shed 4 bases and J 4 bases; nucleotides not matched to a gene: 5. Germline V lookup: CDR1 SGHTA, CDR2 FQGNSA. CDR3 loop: CASSYRQGAADTQYF. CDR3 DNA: TGTGCCAGCAGCTACCGACAGGGGGCAGCAGATACGCAGTATTTT.

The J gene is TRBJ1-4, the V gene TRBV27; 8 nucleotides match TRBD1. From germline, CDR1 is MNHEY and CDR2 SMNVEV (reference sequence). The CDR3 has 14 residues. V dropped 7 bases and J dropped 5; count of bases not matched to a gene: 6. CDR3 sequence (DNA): TGTGCCAGCAATCACAGGGGGGGGAATGAAAAACTGTTTTTT. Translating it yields CASNHRGGNEKLFF.

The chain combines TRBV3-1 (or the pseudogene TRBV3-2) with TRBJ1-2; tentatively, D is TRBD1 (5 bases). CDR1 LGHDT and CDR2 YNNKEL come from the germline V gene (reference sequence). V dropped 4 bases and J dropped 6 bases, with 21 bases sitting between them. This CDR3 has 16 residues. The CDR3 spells CASSPVGGGRNNGYTF. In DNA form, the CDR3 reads TGTGCCAGCAGCCCGGTCGGGGGGGGTCGAAATAATGGCTACACCTTC.

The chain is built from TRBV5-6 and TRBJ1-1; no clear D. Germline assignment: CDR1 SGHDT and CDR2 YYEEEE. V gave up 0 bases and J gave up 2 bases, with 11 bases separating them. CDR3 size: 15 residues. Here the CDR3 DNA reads TGTGCCAGCAGCTTGGGCGGAGGGCGAAACACTGAAGCTTTCTTT. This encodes CASSLGGGRNTEAFF.

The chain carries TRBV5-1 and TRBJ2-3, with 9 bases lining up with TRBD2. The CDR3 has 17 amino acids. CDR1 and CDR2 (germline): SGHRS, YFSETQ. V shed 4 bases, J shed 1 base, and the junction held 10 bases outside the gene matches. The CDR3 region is CASSLSTLAGGTDTQYF. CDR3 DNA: TGCGCCAGCAGCCTTAGCACACTAGCGGGCGGCACAGATACGCAGTATTTT.

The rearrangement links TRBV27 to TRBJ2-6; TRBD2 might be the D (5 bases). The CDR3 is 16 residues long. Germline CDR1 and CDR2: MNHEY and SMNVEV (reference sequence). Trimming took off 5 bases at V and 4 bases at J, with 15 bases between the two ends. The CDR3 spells CASSTRGIGGANVLTF. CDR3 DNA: TGTGCCAGCAGTACTCGAGGGATCGGGGGGGCCAACGTCCTGACTTTC. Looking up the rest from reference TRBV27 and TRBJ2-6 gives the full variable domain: EAQVTQNPRYLITVTGKKLTVTCSQNMNHEYMSWYRQDPGLGLRQIYYSMNVEVTDKGDVPEGYKVSRKEKRNFPLILESPSPNQTSLYFCASSTRGIGGANVLTFGAGSRLTVL.

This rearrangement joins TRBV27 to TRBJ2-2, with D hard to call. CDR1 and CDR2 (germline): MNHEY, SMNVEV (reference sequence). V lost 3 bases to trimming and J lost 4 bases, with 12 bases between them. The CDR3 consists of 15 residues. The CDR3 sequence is CASSFGGATTGELFF. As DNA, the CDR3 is TGTGCCAGCAGTTTCGGTGGAGCTACCACCGGGGAGCTGTTTTTT.

In nucleotides, the CDR3 is TGCGCCAGCAGCTTCGCGATGCCCAATGAGCAGTTCTTC. This gives the protein CASSFAMPNEQFF. The chain links TRBV5-1 to TRBJ2-1; D not certain. V lost 2 bases, J lost 6 bases, and 9 bases lay in between. The CDR3 contains 13 residues. Looked up from germline, CDR1 is SGHRS and CDR2 is YFSETQ. Based on the CDR3 plus reference TRBV5-1 and TRBJ2-1, the full variable domain is KAGVTQTPRYLIKTRGQQVTLSCSPISGHRSVSWYQQTPGQGLQFLFEYFSETQRNKGNFPGRFSGRQFSNSRSEMNVSTLELGDSALYLCASSFAMPNEQFFGPGTRLTVL.

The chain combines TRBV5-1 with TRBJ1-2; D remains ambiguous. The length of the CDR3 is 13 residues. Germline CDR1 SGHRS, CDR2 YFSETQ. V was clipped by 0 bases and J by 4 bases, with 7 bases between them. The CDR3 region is CASSLANVYGYTF. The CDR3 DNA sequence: TGCGCCAGCAGCTTGGCTAATGTCTATGGCTACACCTTC.

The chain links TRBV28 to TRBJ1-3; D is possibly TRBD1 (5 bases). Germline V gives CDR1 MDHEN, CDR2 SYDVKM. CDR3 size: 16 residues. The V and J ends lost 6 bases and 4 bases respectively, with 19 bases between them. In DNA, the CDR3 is TGTGCCAGCAGACCAAACACGGGAGGGGTCGGAAACACCATATATTTT. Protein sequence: CASRPNTGGVGNTIYF.

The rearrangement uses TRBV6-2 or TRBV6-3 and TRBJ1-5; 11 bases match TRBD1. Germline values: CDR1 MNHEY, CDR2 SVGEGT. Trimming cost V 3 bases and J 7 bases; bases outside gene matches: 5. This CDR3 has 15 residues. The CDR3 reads CASSYGTGGSQPQHF. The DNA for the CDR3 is TGTGCCAGCAGTTATGGGACAGGGGGTTCACAGCCCCAGCATTTT.

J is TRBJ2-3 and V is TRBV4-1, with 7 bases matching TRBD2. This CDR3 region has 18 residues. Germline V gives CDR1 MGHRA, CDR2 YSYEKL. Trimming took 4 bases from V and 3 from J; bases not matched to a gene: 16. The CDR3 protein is CASSPSGWGGDRTDTQYF. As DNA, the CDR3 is TGCGCCAGCAGCCCGTCTGGTTGGGGGGGAGATCGTACAGATACGCAGTATTTT.

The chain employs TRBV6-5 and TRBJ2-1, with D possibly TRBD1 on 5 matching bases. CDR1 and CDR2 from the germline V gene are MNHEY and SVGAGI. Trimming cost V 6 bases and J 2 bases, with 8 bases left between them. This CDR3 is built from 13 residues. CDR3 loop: CASRGLAYNEQFF. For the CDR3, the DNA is TGTGCCAGCAGGGGGCTAGCCTACAATGAGCAGTTCTTC.

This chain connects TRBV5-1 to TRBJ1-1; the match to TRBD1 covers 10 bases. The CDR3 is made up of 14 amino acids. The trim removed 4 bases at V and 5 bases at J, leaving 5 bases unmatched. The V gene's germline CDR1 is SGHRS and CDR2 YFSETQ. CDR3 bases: TGCGCCAGCAGCCCGGACAGGGGGGAAACTGAAGCTTTCTTT. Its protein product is CASSPDRGETEAFF. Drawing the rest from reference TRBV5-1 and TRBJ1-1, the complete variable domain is KAGVTQTPRYLIKTRGQQVTLSCSPISGHRSVSWYQQTPGQGLQFLFEYFSETQRNKGNFPGRFSGRQFSNSRSEMNVSTLELGDSALYLCASSPDRGETEAFFGQGTRLTVV.

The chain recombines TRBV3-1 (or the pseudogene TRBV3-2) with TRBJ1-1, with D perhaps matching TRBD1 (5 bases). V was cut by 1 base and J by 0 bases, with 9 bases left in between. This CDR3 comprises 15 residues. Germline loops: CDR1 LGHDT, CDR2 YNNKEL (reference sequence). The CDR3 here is CASSQVPGMNTEAFF. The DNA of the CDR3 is TGTGCCAGCAGCCAAGTTCCAGGGATGAACACTGAAGCTTTCTTT.

The CDR3 region is CASSNPSSGRAQETQYF. CDR3 DNA sequence: TGTGCCAGCAGCAACCCCTCTAGCGGGAGGGCCCAAGAGACCCAGTACTTC. The chain recombines TRBV5-4 with TRBJ2-5; 12 nucleotides line up with TRBD2. The CDR3 totals 17 residues. The germline gives CDR1 SGHNT, CDR2 YYREEE (reference sequence). The trim removed 4 bases at V and 1 base at J, leaving 8 bases unmatched. Combining the CDR3 with reference TRBV5-4 and TRBJ2-5 gives the whole variable domain ETGVTQSPTHLIKTRGQQVTLRCSSQSGHNTVSWYQQALGQGPQFIFQYYREEENGRGNFPPRFSGLQFPNYSSELNVNALELDDSALYLCASSNPSSGRAQETQYFGPGTRLLVL.

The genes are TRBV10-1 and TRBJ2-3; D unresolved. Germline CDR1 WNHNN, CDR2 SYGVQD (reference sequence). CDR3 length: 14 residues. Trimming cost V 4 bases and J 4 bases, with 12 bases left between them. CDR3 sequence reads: CASSGQRLPDTQYF. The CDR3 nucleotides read TGCGCCAGCAGTGGGCAGCGTTTGCCAGATACGCAGTATTTT.

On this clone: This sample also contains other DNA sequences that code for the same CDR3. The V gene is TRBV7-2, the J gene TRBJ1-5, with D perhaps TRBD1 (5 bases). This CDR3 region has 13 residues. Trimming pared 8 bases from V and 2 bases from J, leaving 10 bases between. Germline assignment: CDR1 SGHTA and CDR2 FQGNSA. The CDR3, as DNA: TGTGCCAGCTCCTTGACAGGCAATCAGCCCCAGCATTTT. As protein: CASSLTGNQPQHF.

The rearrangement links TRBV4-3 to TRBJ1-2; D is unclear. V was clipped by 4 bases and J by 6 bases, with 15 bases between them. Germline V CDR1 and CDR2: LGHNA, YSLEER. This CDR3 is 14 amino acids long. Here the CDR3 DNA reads TGCGCCAGCAGCCCCCTAGGGAGGTCCAATGGCTACACCTTC. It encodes CASSPLGRSNGYTF.

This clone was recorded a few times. CDR3 in DNA: TGTGCCAGCAGCGTAGCCGCACAGATGAACACTGAAGCTTTCTTT. It encodes CASSVAAQMNTEAFF. The chain joins TRBV9 to TRBJ1-1; D is ambiguous. Germline-derived CDR1 and CDR2 are SGDLS and YYNGEE. Trimming took 0 bases from V and 0 from J, leaving 9 bases between them. The CDR3 loop spans 15 amino acids.

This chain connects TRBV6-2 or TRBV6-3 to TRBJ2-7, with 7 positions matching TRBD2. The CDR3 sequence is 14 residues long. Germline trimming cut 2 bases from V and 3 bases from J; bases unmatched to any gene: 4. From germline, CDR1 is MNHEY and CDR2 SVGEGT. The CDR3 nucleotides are TGTGCCAGCAGTTACCCCGAGCGGGGCTACGAGCAGTACTTC. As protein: CASSYPERGYEQYF.

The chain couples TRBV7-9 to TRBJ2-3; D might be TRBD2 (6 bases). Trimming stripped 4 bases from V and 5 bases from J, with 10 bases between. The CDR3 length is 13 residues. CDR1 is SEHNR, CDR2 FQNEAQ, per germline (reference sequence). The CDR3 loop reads CASSWGLQDTQYF. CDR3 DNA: TGTGCCAGCAGCTGGGGACTCCAAGATACGCAGTATTTT.

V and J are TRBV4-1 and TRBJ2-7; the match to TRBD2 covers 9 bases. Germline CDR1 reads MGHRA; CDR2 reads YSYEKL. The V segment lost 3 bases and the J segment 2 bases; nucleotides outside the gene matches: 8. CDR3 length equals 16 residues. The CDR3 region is CASSQSGAGGAYEQYF. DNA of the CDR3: TGCGCCAGCAGCCAGAGCGGGGCGGGAGGGGCCTACGAGCAGTACTTC.

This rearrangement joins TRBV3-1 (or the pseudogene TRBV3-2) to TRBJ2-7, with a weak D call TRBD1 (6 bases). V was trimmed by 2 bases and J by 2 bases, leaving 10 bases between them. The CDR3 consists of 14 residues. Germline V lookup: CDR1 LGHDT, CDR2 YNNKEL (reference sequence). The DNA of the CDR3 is TGTGCCAGCAGCCAAACCGGGACACCCTACGAGCAGTACTTC. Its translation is CASSQTGTPYEQYF.

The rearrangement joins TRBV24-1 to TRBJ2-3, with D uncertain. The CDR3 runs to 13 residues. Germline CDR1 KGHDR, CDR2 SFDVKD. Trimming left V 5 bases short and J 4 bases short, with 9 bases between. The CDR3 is CATSGVLPDTQYF. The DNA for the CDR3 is TGTGCCACCAGTGGTGTACTCCCAGATACGCAGTATTTT.